Below are 18 T cell receptor beta chains sequenced from a single sample in a study of T cells in Graves' hyperthyroidism and ophthalmopathy (dated by TCRdb to the late 2010s). Libraries were built with multiplex PCR. The reads were generated on an Illumina HiSeq 2000. The TCR beta CDR3 regions were amplified from the RNA transcripts. The first round of RT-PCR for the TCR CDR3 was performed with the HTBI primer set and the Qiagen OneStep RT-PCR kit. The public reads were run again by TCRdb, first through fastp at Q25 and then through MiXCR, and only productive beta chains were kept. Identical CDR3 protein sequences are pooled into one entry, listed with their most common genes and DNA. The sample table holds around 350,000 distinct CDR3 sequences, of which roughly 19% were seen once. The top ten clones comprise around 3.4% of the sample. The sequencing input was blood. Receptors were obtained from a woman aged 18-29 years with Graves' hyperthyroidism.

The table lists this clonotype with a count of one. The chain has TRBV6-1 and TRBJ1-5; D ambiguous. Germline V gene lookup returns CDR1 MNHNS and CDR2 SASEGT. The CDR3 extends over 12 amino acids. With 5 bases removed from V and 16 bases from J, the gap between germline ends came to 18 bases. Here the CDR3 reads CASSPPGVEAHF. The CDR3 DNA reads as TGTGCCAGCAGTCCTCCCGGGGTAGAGGCACATTTT.

At least ten counts were recorded for this clonotype. The chain joins TRBV20-1 to TRBJ2-7; tentative D call: TRBD1 (6 bases). With 4 bases removed from V and 4 bases from J, the gap between germline ends came to 14 bases. The CDR3 extends over 13 amino acids. Germline lookup yields CDR1 DFQATT and CDR2 SNEGSKA (reference sequence). CDR3 sequence: CSAIGQSGYEQYF. The CDR3 DNA sequence: TGCAGTGCTATCGGACAGTCAGGGTACGAGCAGTACTTC.

This clonotype was recorded many times. The CDR3 sequence is CATGEGNSGNTIYF. Written as DNA, the CDR3 is TGTGCCACAGGGGAAGGAAACTCTGGAAACACCATATATTTT. The genes are TRBV5-6 and TRBJ1-3, with D perhaps matching TRBD1 (6 bases). The CDR3 is 14 residues long. Trimming removed 9 bases from V and 0 bases from J, with 13 bases in between. Germline CDR1 is SGHDT and CDR2 is YYEEEE.

V and J are TRBV5-1 and TRBJ1-1; 7 nucleotides match TRBD1. Germline trimming cut 2 bases from V and 4 bases from J; bases unmatched to any gene: 8. Germline V lookup: CDR1 SGHRS, CDR2 YFSETQ. The CDR3 spans 15 residues. CDR3 DNA sequence: TGCGCCAGCAGCTTCACCCAAGGGGGCCGCACTGAAGCTTTCTTT. As protein: CASSFTQGGRTEAFF.

There are many counts of this clonotype. The chain recombines TRBV20-1 with TRBJ1-1; D possibly corresponds to TRBD1 (6 bases). V shed 0 bases and J shed 1 base, with 18 bases lying between them. This CDR3 is built from 17 residues. Per germline, CDR1 DFQATT and CDR2 SNEGSKA (reference sequence). CDR3 sequence (DNA): TGCAGTGCTAGAGATTACGGTGGGGGGGGCCGGAACACTGAAGCTTTCTTT. Protein: CSARDYGGGGRNTEAFF.

This clonotype was counted many times. The rearrangement uses TRBV6-1 and TRBJ2-7, with 8 nucleotides matching TRBD2. CDR1 and CDR2 from the germline V gene are MNHNS and SASEGT. CDR3 size: 14 residues. Trimming at V came to 7 bases and at J to 7 bases, leaving 12 bases not matched to a gene. The chain's CDR3 is CASKVAGPLGEQYF. DNA for the CDR3: TGTGCCAGCAAGGTAGCGGGACCCCTGGGGGAGCAGTACTTC.

This clonotype was observed at least ten times. CDR3 sequence (DNA): TGCGCCAGCAGCCAAGCTCGCCCGGGGAATGAGGGCTACACCTTC. It specifies CASSQARPGNEGYTF. The chain uses TRBV4-1 and TRBJ1-2; D gene unclear. CDR3 length: 15 residues. Trimming took 1 base from V and 8 from J, leaving 17 bases between them. Germline V gene sequence: CDR1 MGHRA, CDR2 YSYEKL.

Notes on this clonotype: A clone one base away is much larger, so this may be a read error. The conserved phenylalanine or tryptophan is not found at the CDR3 terminus, so this likely reflects a read error. V is TRBV5-1 and J is TRBJ2-6; no clear D gene. The V gene lost 0 bases and the J gene lost 2 bases, with 6 bases spanning the gap. CDR1 SGHRS and CDR2 YFSETQ come from the germline V gene. This CDR3 spans 15 amino acids. The CDR3 bases are TGCGCCAGCAGCTTGGGACACACTGGGGCCAACGTCCTGACTTTG. It specifies CASSLGHTGANVLTL.

V is TRBV6-2 or TRBV6-3 and J is TRBJ2-7, with 8 positions matching TRBD2. Per the germline V gene, CDR1 is MNHEY and CDR2 is SVGEGT. J lost 4 bases, V lost 1 base, and 15 bases had no gene match. CDR3 length: 18 residues. CDR3 region: CASSYWVSSGSVVYEQYF. The CDR3 nucleotides are TGTGCCAGCAGTTACTGGGTGTCGAGCGGGAGTGTCGTTTACGAGCAGTACTTC.

By proportion, this clonotype is medium-sized (0.01 to 0.1%). V usage is TRBV6-1 and J usage is TRBJ1-1; D ambiguous. Trimming pared 2 bases from V and 1 base from J, leaving 5 bases between. The CDR3 extends over 13 amino acids. The germline gives CDR1 MNHNS, CDR2 SASEGT. The CDR3 sequence is CASSETENTEAFF. The CDR3 DNA reads as TGTGCCAGCAGTGAAACGGAGAACACTGAAGCTTTCTTT.

The chain employs TRBV9 and TRBJ2-7; possibly TRBD1 or TRBD2 for D (5 bases each). Trimming removed 4 bases from V and 4 bases from J, with 21 bases in between. The CDR3 contains 16 residues. Germline values: CDR1 SGDLS, CDR2 YYNGEE. The CDR3 loop is CASSPPTPGPPYEQYF. In nucleotides, the CDR3 is TGTGCCAGCAGCCCCCCTACCCCGGGACCCCCTTACGAGCAGTACTTC.

This clonotype was picked up many times. The chain joins TRBV7-3 to TRBJ2-7; 10 nucleotides line up with TRBD2. Trimming cost V 1 base and J 2 bases; bases outside gene matches: 2. CDR1 is SGHTA and CDR2 is FQGTGA in the germline V gene. The CDR3 totals 15 residues. The CDR3 region has the DNA TGTGCCAGCAGCTTAATAGCGGGGGGAACCTACGAGCAGTACTTC. This codes for CASSLIAGGTYEQYF.

The table lists this clonotype with many counts. This chain connects TRBV12-3 or TRBV12-4 to TRBJ2-6; D gene unclear. V lost 4 bases to trimming and J lost 8 bases, with 3 bases between them. CDR3 size: 11 residues. The CDR3 DNA follows: TGTGCCAGCAGTTCGACCAACGTCCTGACTTTC. Residues: CASSSTNVLTF.

This clonotype came up many times. The rearrangement joins TRBV20-1 to TRBJ2-5; D possibly matches TRBD1 or TRBD2 (5 bases each). V lost 6 bases to trimming and J lost 7 bases, with 9 bases between them. CDR3 length equals 10 residues. Germline values: CDR1 DFQATT, CDR2 SNEGSKA (reference sequence). CDR3 residues: CSATRGTQYF. DNA for the CDR3: TGCAGTGCCACGAGGGGGACCCAGTACTTC.

Ten or more counts support this clonotype. The V and J genes are TRBV6-5 and TRBJ2-7, with D tentatively TRBD1 or TRBD2 (5 bases each). Germline CDR1 and CDR2: MNHEY and SVGAGI. CDR3 length: 13 residues. Between the trimmed V and J ends, which lost 2 bases and 7 bases, there was a span of 12 bases. The CDR3 DNA is TGTGCCAGCAGTTACACAGGACCGGGGGAGCAGTACTTC. Amino acids: CASSYTGPGEQYF.

Here the CDR3 DNA reads TGTGCCAGCAGCCGACAGACCATTTACGAGCAGTACTTC. Its protein is CASSRQTIYEQYF. J is TRBJ2-7 and V is TRBV7-2, with D perhaps matching TRBD1 (5 bases). CDR3 size: 13 residues. V was cut by 5 bases and J by 4 bases, with 12 bases left in between. Germline V gene data show CDR1 as SGHTA and CDR2 as FQGNSA. The whole variable domain, filled in from reference TRBV7-2 and TRBJ2-7, reads GAGVSQSPSNKVTEKGKDVELRCDPISGHTALYWYRQSLGQGLEFLIYFQGNSAPDKSGLPSDRFSAERTGGSVSTLTIQRTQQEDSAVYLCASSRQTIYEQYFGPGTRLTVT.

There are many counts of this clonotype. The rearrangement uses TRBV5-1 and TRBJ2-7; D perhaps matches TRBD2 (5 bases). The CDR3 is made up of 14 amino acids. The germline V gene encodes CDR1 SGHRS and CDR2 YFSETQ. V was shortened by 4 bases and J by 2 bases, with 13 bases between the two germline ends. The CDR3 coding sequence is TGCGCCAGCAGCAACCGCGGAGGAGCCTACGAGCAGTACTTC. Amino acid sequence: CASSNRGGAYEQYF.

This clonotype was seen at least ten times. A far larger clone is a single base away, which makes a read error likely. The chain uses TRBV6-2 or TRBV6-3 and TRBJ1-1; maybe TRBD1 (5 bases). Germline values: CDR1 MNHEY, CDR2 SVGEGT. This CDR3 spans 14 amino acids. CDR3 region: CVSSLGQGNTEAFF. DNA of the CDR3: TGTGTCAGCAGTTTGGGGCAGGGGAACACTGAAGCTTTCTTT.